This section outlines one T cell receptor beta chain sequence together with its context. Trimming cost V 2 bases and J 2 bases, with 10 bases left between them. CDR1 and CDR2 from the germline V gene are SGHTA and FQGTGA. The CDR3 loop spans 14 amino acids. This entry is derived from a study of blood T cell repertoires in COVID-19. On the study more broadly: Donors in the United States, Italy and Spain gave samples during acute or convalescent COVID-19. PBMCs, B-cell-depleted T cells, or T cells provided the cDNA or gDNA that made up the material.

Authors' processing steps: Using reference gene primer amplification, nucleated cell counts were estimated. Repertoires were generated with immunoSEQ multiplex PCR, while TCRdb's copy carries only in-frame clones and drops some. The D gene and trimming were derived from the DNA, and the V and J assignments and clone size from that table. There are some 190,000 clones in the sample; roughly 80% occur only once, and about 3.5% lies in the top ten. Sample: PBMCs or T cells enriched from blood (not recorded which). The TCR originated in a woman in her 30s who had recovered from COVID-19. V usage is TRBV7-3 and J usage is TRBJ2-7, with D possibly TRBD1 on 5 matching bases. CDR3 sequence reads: CASSLGAGPYEQYF. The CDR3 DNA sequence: TGTGCCAGCAGCTTAGGGGCAGGGCCCTACGAGCAGTACTTC. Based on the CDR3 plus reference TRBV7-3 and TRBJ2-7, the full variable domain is GAGVSQTPSNKVTEKGKYVELRCDPISGHTALYWYRQSLGQGPEFLIYFQGTGAADDSGLPNDRFFAVRPEGSVSTLKIQRTERGDSAVYLCASSLGAGPYEQYFGPGTRLTVT.